These 22 T cell receptor beta chains originate from one sample sequenced in a study of naive and memory T cell subsets. An equimolar mix of two oligonucleotides served as the beta constant-region primer for TRBC1 and TRBC2. From the UMI-ligation and nested PCR reads, TCRdb called clonotypes with MiXCR, one entry per CDR3 protein. The sample lists 19,000 or so distinct CDR3 sequences, 11% seen once, with 18% in the top ten. Sample: central memory CD8+ T cells from blood. These receptors came from a human donor in good health.

V gene TRBV28 combines with J gene TRBJ1-5, with D unresolved. Germline V gene data show CDR1 as MDHEN and CDR2 as SYDVKM. The CDR3 spans 17 residues. V dropped 6 bases and J dropped 4 bases, with 22 bases sitting between them. The CDR3 is CASRVGLLKKGNQPQHF. In DNA, the CDR3 is TGTGCCAGCAGGGTTGGGTTGCTCAAAAAAGGGAATCAGCCCCAGCATTTT.

This clonotype was seen once. This may stem from a read error, because a much larger clone lies one nucleotide away. V gene TRBV7-3 combines with J gene TRBJ1-1; D not resolved. Germline assignment: CDR1 SGHTA and CDR2 FQGTGA. V was clipped by 4 bases and J by 5 bases, with 8 bases between them. The CDR3 sequence is 12 residues long. CDR3 coding DNA: TGTGCCAGCAGCTGGGGAGGAACTGAAGCTTTCTTT. Amino acid sequence: CASSWGGTEAFF.

At least ten counts were recorded for this clonotype. The V and J genes are TRBV6-4 and TRBJ2-1; maybe TRBD2 (6 bases). The CDR3 loop spans 13 amino acids. V was clipped by 8 bases and J by 5 bases, with 13 bases between them. Germline values: CDR1 MRHNA, CDR2 SNTAGT. The CDR3 DNA reads as TGTGCCAGCGCTGAGGAGGGAAACAATGAGCAGTTCTTC. Protein sequence: CASAEEGNNEQFF.

This clonotype has more than one count but fewer than ten. V usage is TRBV29-1 and J usage is TRBJ2-2, with D hard to call. Trimming pared 5 bases from V and 4 bases from J, leaving 8 bases between. Germline lookup yields CDR1 SQVTM and CDR2 ANQGSEA. The CDR3 is 12 amino acids. The CDR3 DNA reads TGCAGCGTTTCATCCGGCACCGGGGAGCTGTTTTTT. Its translation is CSVSSGTGELFF.

This clonotype was found many times. This rearrangement joins TRBV5-1 to TRBJ2-7; 13 nucleotides match TRBD2. The junction had 11 bases not matched to a gene; V was cut back by 4 bases and J by 4 bases. CDR3 length: 17 amino acids. The germline CDR1 and CDR2 sequences are SGHRS and YFSETQ. The CDR3 spells CASSLHGLAGEGYEQYF. The CDR3 DNA reads as TGCGCCAGCAGCCTCCACGGACTAGCGGGAGAGGGGTACGAGCAGTACTTC.

The chain links TRBV20-1 to TRBJ2-3; no firm D call. Deletions cut 8 bases from V and 0 bases from J, with 12 bases between. This CDR3 region has 13 residues. Germline CDR1 is DFQATT and CDR2 is SNEGSKA (reference sequence). The CDR3 reads CSPSPASTDTQYF. The CDR3 DNA is TGCAGTCCCTCACCAGCTAGCACAGATACGCAGTATTTT.

Within the sample, this clonotype is medium-sized. This rearrangement joins TRBV6-5 to TRBJ2-2; D may be TRBD2 (6 bases). The V gene lost 8 bases and the J gene lost 4 bases, with 17 bases spanning the gap. The germline CDR1 and CDR2 sequences are MNHEY and SVGAGI. This CDR3 has 15 residues. Here the CDR3 reads CASGTAGSGTGELFF. The CDR3 region has the DNA TGTGCCAGCGGAACAGCCGGGAGTGGCACCGGGGAGCTGTTTTTT.

This clonotype was recorded a few times. The chain is built from TRBV9 and TRBJ1-2; D might be TRBD1 (6 bases). V was clipped by 3 bases and J by 4 bases, with 19 bases between them. CDR1 is SGDLS, CDR2 YYNGEE, per germline. CDR3 length: 16 residues. The CDR3 loop reads CASSEIRDTLGYGYTF. Here the CDR3 DNA reads TGTGCCAGCAGCGAAATTCGGGACACCCTTGGCTATGGCTACACCTTC.

The sample holds many counts of this clonotype. The rearrangement joins TRBV19 to TRBJ1-5; no definite D call. Germline values: CDR1 LNHDA, CDR2 SQIVND (reference sequence). V lost 3 bases to trimming and J lost 1 base, with 4 bases between them. The CDR3 loop spans 13 amino acids. The CDR3 here is CASSMTSNQPQHF. The CDR3 region has the DNA TGTGCCAGTAGTATGACGAGCAATCAGCCCCAGCATTTT.

This clonotype was seen a handful of times. The CDR3 sequence is CASSQSREMALEQYF. The CDR3 coding sequence is TGCGCCAGCAGCCAATCAAGGGAAATGGCCCTCGAGCAGTACTTC. The chain has TRBV4-1 and TRBJ2-7; no reliable D call. CDR1 and CDR2 (germline): MGHRA, YSYEKL. This CDR3 comprises 15 residues. V was cut by 2 bases and J by 6 bases, with 17 bases left in between.

The table lists this clonotype with a few counts. V is TRBV5-6 and J is TRBJ2-7; D could derive from TRBD1 or TRBD2 (5 bases each). Trimming shortened V by 4 bases and J by 3 bases, and 11 bases separated the two germline ends. CDR1 SGHDT and CDR2 YYEEEE come from the germline V gene. The CDR3 contains 13 residues. CDR3 amino acids: CASSLGRNYEQYF. As DNA, the CDR3 is TGTGCCAGCAGCCTGGGACGGAACTACGAGCAGTACTTC.

In this sample, this clonotype turned up a few times. The V and J genes are TRBV7-8 and TRBJ2-1; 7 nucleotides agree with TRBD2. The CDR3 has 14 amino acids. The germline gives CDR1 SGHVS, CDR2 FQNEAQ. The ends lost 3 bases at V and 7 bases at J; junction bases unmatched: 6. The CDR3 DNA follows: TGTGCCAGCAGCTTCAGCGGGACGGGTAATGAGCAGTTCTTC. It yields the protein CASSFSGTGNEQFF.

The chain uses TRBV11-2 and TRBJ2-5, with TRBD2 as a possible D gene (5 bases). The CDR3 sequence is 16 residues long. Trimming left V 2 bases short and J 2 bases short, with 15 bases between. CDR1 and CDR2 from the germline V gene are SGHAT and FQNNGV. Written as DNA, the CDR3 is TGTGCCAGCAGCTTACTTAAATTCGGGAAACAAGAGACCCAGTACTTC. Amino acid sequence: CASSLLKFGKQETQYF.

The chain employs TRBV20-1 and TRBJ2-5; 10 bases are a match to TRBD2. V was pared by 3 bases and J by 3 bases, with 10 bases of the junction left unmatched. The CDR3 runs to 16 residues. Germline assignment: CDR1 DFQATT and CDR2 SNEGSKA (reference sequence). The CDR3 protein is CSASRLVLAGEETQYF. CDR3 bases: TGCAGTGCTAGTCGCCTGGTCCTAGCGGGAGAAGAGACCCAGTACTTC.

This clonotype has a handful of counts. The chain employs TRBV13 and TRBJ2-1, with TRBD2 identical over 8 bases. This CDR3 spans 16 amino acids. V shed 4 bases, J shed 2 bases, and the junction held 7 bases outside the gene matches. Per germline, CDR1 PRHDT and CDR2 FYEKMQ (reference sequence). The CDR3 region is CASSSRGEGTYNEQFF. Written as DNA, the CDR3 is TGTGCCAGCAGCTCGCGGGGGGAGGGGACCTACAATGAGCAGTTCTTC.

This clonotype was counted at least ten times. The chain carries TRBV2 and TRBJ1-4, with 8 bases matching TRBD1. V was clipped by 5 bases and J by 7 bases; unmatched bases: 6. CDR1 is SNHLY and CDR2 is FYNNEI in the germline V gene. The CDR3 has 14 residues. The CDR3 DNA reads as TGTGCCAGCAGTCCTGACAGGGGAGGTGAAAAACTGTTTTTT. This encodes CASSPDRGGEKLFF.

This clonotype was recorded a few times. The chain links TRBV2 to TRBJ2-7, with TRBD2 identical over 7 bases. The CDR3 runs to 16 residues. V shed 2 bases and J 3 bases; nucleotides not matched to a gene: 10. Germline-derived CDR1 and CDR2 are SNHLY and FYNNEI. The CDR3 spells CASSELSSGPGYEQYF. The CDR3 region has the DNA TGTGCCAGCAGTGAATTGTCTAGCGGACCCGGCTACGAGCAGTACTTC.

This clonotype was observed at least ten times. V and J are TRBV9 and TRBJ1-5; D is unresolved. The CDR3 loop spans 13 amino acids. Trimming removed 4 bases from V and 6 bases from J, with 11 bases in between. The germline V gene encodes CDR1 SGDLS and CDR2 YYNGEE. CDR3 nucleotide sequence: TGTGCCAGCAGCCCGGCAATCGGTCAGCCCCAGCATTTT. Its protein product is CASSPAIGQPQHF.

This clonotype was counted between two and nine times. This chain links TRBV7-9 with TRBJ1-1; no reliable D call. This CDR3 is 13 amino acids long. Trimming removed 5 bases from V and 4 bases from J, with 11 bases in between. CDR1 is SEHNR and CDR2 is FQNEAQ in the germline V gene (reference sequence). CDR3 amino acids: CASSALLATEAFF. The CDR3 DNA reads TGTGCCAGCAGCGCCCTACTAGCCACTGAAGCTTTCTTT.

This clonotype was observed a few times. J is TRBJ2-7 and V is TRBV20-1; possibly TRBD2 for D (6 bases). The CDR3 is 14 residues long. Germline CDR1 reads DFQATT; CDR2 reads SNEGSKA (reference sequence). Trimming removed 3 bases at V and 7 bases at J, with 19 bases between. The CDR3 DNA reads TGCAGTGCTAGGCCTCCGGGACGGGACTCGGAGCAGTACTTC. This encodes CSARPPGRDSEQYF.

This clonotype was counted ten times or more. The V gene is TRBV28, the J gene TRBJ2-7; the D is unclear. The V gene's germline CDR1 is MDHEN and CDR2 SYDVKM. Trimming took 2 bases from V and 2 from J, leaving 10 bases between them. This CDR3 has 14 amino acids. CDR3 in DNA: TGTGCCAGCAGTTTACTCTCTAACCCCTACGAGCAGTACTTC. It is translated as CASSLLSNPYEQYF.

This clonotype was recorded at least ten times. The gene calls are TRBV27 and TRBJ1-5, with 7 bases that match TRBD1. Germline CDR1 is MNHEY and CDR2 is SMNVEV (reference sequence). This CDR3 is built from 17 residues. J lost 9 bases, V lost 6 bases, and 20 bases had no gene match. CDR3 in DNA: TGTGCCAGCAGGGCAATTTCACGAGGGGGCGATGGGCGGCCCCAGCATTTT. Its translation: CASRAISRGGDGRPQHF.